This T cell receptor (beta chain) is drawn from a study of cytomegalovirus exposure and HLA in healthy donors. The wider study: Under 90% of several hundred genotyped donors fell in the Caucasian-associated ancestry cluster. Notes on the study in general: Immune exposure information comprised only CMV serostatus. A later look showed TCR association rates differing by HLA locus, highest for DRB1 and lowest for HLA-C.

V was cut by 2 bases and J by 8 bases, with 9 bases left in between. The CDR3 spans 12 residues. CDR1 and CDR2 (germline): SEHNR, FQNEAQ (reference sequence). A note on this clone: Its antigen remains unknown.

Vbeta (60) and Jbeta (13) primers were used in the PCR. Assay: immunoSEQ multiplex PCR; the TCRdb copy retains only in-frame clones and omits some. The data show about 170,000 clones, about 72% seen once. The sequence was collected from a girl aged 10 to 17 in good health and CMV-seronegative. The sample taken for sequencing was PBMCs. The chain combines TRBV7-9 with TRBJ1-1; D remains unclear. This CDR3 is CASSLSDREAFF. The CDR3 bases are TGTGCCAGCAGCTTATCCGATAGAGAAGCTTTCTTT. The full variable domain, in which reference TRBV7-9 and TRBJ1-1 provide the parts outside the CDR3, is DTGVSQNPRHKITKRGQNVTFRCDPISEHNRLYWYRQTLGQGPEFLTYFQNEAQLEKSRLLSDRFSAERPKGSFSTLEIQRTEQGDSAMYLCASSLSDREAFFGQGTRLTVV.